This T cell receptor (beta chain) was profiled in a study of Tregs in tolerant kidney transplant recipients. Some clones are missing from TCRdb's copy, which holds only in-frame ones; the method was immunoSEQ multiplex PCR. Here the sample spans 50,000 to 55,000 clones, around 93% being singletons. The sample holds a few counts of this clone. Its matching antigen is unknown. Study results and limitations: Validation in larger populations is needed because few patients were studied. Expanding Tregs on activated donor B cells appeared to best identify donor-specific TCRbeta clones. Some patients' samples used different primers over time, so nucleotide sequences weren't comparable.

The CDR3 runs to 14 residues. Germline assignment: CDR1 SGHNT and CDR2 YYREEE (reference sequence). Germline trimming cut 4 bases from V and 9 bases from J; bases unmatched to any gene: 9. Recipients received nonmyeloablative bone marrow transplants from related graft donors, with transient mixed chimerism. Thawed PBMCs were FACS-sorted into unstimulated CD4+CD25+CD127- regulatory T cells, CD4+CD25- non-regulatory cells, CD4 and CD8 cells. Sequencing used CD8+ T cells from blood (PBMCs), obtained 24 months after the transplant. The receptor's source is a human patient who received a combined kidney and bone marrow transplant. Some T cells may have come from the graft donor. This chain joins TRBV5-4 and TRBJ1-2; 10 bases match TRBD1. In DNA, the CDR3 is TGTGCCAGCAGCGGGCCAGGACAGGGGGTTCGCTACACCTTC. Translation: CASSGPGQGVRYTF. The variable domain in full, with the rest retrieved from reference TRBV5-4 and TRBJ1-2, is ETGVTQSPTHLIKTRGQQVTLRCSSQSGHNTVSWYQQALGQGPQFIFQYYREEENGRGNFPPRFSGLQFPNYSSELNVNALELDDSALYLCASSGPGQGVRYTFGSGTRLTVV.